A selection of T cell receptor beta chains follows, all from one sample in a study of shared clonotypes between healthy human individuals. Measured with immunoSEQ multiplex PCR; TCRdb has only the in-frame clones, and not every one. The table shows hundreds of thousands of clones, with approximately 96% occurring only once. Specimen: naive CD8+ T cells sorted from blood. These receptors all come from a woman aged 30 to 39 in good health. Each CDR3 is given with its conserved first and last residue. Each record gives: V gene, D gene, J gene, clone size, CDR3 DNA, CDR3 protein. A D gene is named only where the DNA matches it firmly. Some rows mark clone size as missing; the rest say once, few, many or name a class of expanded clone.

>TRBV28|NA|TRBJ1-1|once
TGTGCCAGCAGTGCCCCCAGCCTATCTGAAGCTTTCTTT
CASSAPSLSEAFF
>TRBV28|NA|TRBJ2-5|NA
TGTGCCAGCAGTTTAGGTTGGGGAGGAGAGACCCAGTACTTC
CASSLGWGGETQYF
>TRBV7-2|TRBD2|TRBJ2-7|NA
TGTGCCAGCAGCTTAGGTAGCGGGAGCTATTCCTACGAGCAGTACTTC
CASSLGSGSYSYEQYF
>TRBV19|NA|TRBJ1-5|NA
TGTGCCAGTAGTATAGTGGGGACAATCAATCAGCCCCAGCATTTT
CASSIVGTINQPQHF
>TRBV27|TRBD2|TRBJ2-4|NA
TGTGCCAGCGGGTCACTAGCGGGGCCCGCAAACATTCAGTACTTC
CASGSLAGPANIQYF
>TRBV7-6|NA|TRBJ2-1|NA
TGTGCCAGCAGCGGCGGTTGGGAGAGGGATGAGCAGTTCTTC
CASSGGWERDEQFF
>TRBV30|NA|TRBJ2-3|NA
TGTGCCTGGAGTGTAATTTGGTCCGATACGCAGTATTTT
CAWSVIWSDTQYF
>TRBV25-1|TRBD1|TRBJ2-1|NA
TGTGCCAGCAGTGACCGGGACAGGGCAGACAATGAGCAGTTCTTC
CASSDRDRADNEQFF
>TRBV6-5|NA|TRBJ1-2|NA
TGTGCCAGCAGTTACTCGGGACGAAAGGTGTATGGCTACACCTTC
CASSYSGRKVYGYTF
>TRBV9|TRBD1|TRBJ2-7|NA
TGTGCCAGCAGCCGCGACAGGGGATACTCCTACGAGCAGTACTTC
CASSRDRGYSYEQYF
>TRBV23-1|NA|TRBJ2-1|once
TGCGCCACCACCGGCAGGGCCTACTCCAATGAGCAGTTCTTC
CATTGRAYSNEQFF
>TRBV19|NA|TRBJ2-1|NA
TGTGCCAGTAGTATGCTGCGCGGAAGTTACAATGAGCAGTTCTTC
CASSMLRGSYNEQFF
>TRBV7-9|NA|TRBJ2-7|NA
TGTGCCAGCAGCTTACCAGGGGACGAGCAGTACTTC
CASSLPGDEQYF
>TRBV28|TRBD2|TRBJ2-2|NA
TGTGCCAGCAGTTTATATAGGGTTCCCGTAGGACTAGCGGGAGAGGTCGGGGAGCTGTTTTTT
CASSLYRVPVGLAGEVGELFF
>TRBV5-4|TRBD2|TRBJ2-1|NA
TGTGCCAGCAGCTTGGAGGCTAGCGGGAGGTCTGCTTACAATGAGCAGTTCTTC
CASSLEASGRSAYNEQFF
>TRBV5-4|NA|TRBJ2-5|NA
TGTGCCAGCAGCTTAAGCTGGGGGACGGAGACCCAGTACTTC
CASSLSWGTETQYF
>TRBV2|NA|TRBJ2-7|NA
TGTGCCAGCAGTGAAGTCTCTACCTACGAGCAGTACTTC
CASSEVSTYEQYF
>TRBV6-5|NA|TRBJ2-1|NA
TGTGCCAGCAGTTACGGGGCGCGAGGGGGCAATGAGCAGTTCTTC
CASSYGARGGNEQFF
>TRBV14|NA|TRBJ1-1|once
TGTGCCAGCAGCCAAGTGGGCCTCGGCGGCACTGAAGCTTTCTTT
CASSQVGLGGTEAFF
>TRBV27|TRBD2|TRBJ2-1|NA
TGTGCCAGCAGTCAAAGGGCGGGACTAGCGTCTCCTGCGGAGCAGTTCTTC
CASSQRAGLASPAEQFF
>TRBV2|NA|TRBJ1-1|NA
TGTGCCAGCAGTGACCCCCGCGGGATGGGGAAGAACACTGAAGCTTTCTTT
CASSDPRGMGKNTEAFF
>TRBV19|NA|TRBJ2-7|NA
TGTGCCAGTAGTATGGCCTGGGACTCCTCCTACGAGCAGTACTTC
CASSMAWDSSYEQYF
>TRBV7-8|TRBD2|TRBJ2-3|NA
TGTGCCAGCAGCAGGACTAGCGGAGACACAGATACGCAGTATTTT
CASSRTSGDTDTQYF
>TRBV7-8|NA|TRBJ2-2|NA
TGTGCCAGCAGCTTAGTTCCTTCCGGGGGGCACAACACCGGGGAGCTGTTTTTT
CASSLVPSGGHNTGELFF
>TRBV11-2|NA|TRBJ2-7|NA
TGTGCCAGCAGCTTAGTTTCCCTCTCCTACGAGCAGTACTTC
CASSLVSLSYEQYF
>TRBV18|NA|TRBJ2-3|NA
TGTGCCAGCTCAACCGACGGAAACACAGATACGCAGTATTTT
CASSTDGNTDTQYF
>TRBV9|TRBD1|TRBJ2-7|NA
TGTGCCAGCAGCCCAGAAGGGACAGCAGCTTACGAGCAGTACTTC
CASSPEGTAAYEQYF
>TRBV27|NA|TRBJ2-1|NA
TGTGCCAGCAGTTTATCGAGTCAGAATGAGCAGTTCTTC
CASSLSSQNEQFF
>TRBV27|NA|TRBJ2-3|NA
TGTGCCAGCAGTTTTAGGAGCGGCAGTGGGCCAGATACGCAGTATTTT
CASSFRSGSGPDTQYF
>TRBV19|TRBD2|TRBJ2-3|NA
TGTGCCAGTAGTAGGGTCCTAGCGGGAGTCACAGATACGCAGTATTTT
CASSRVLAGVTDTQYF
>TRBV19|TRBD1|TRBJ1-1|NA
TGTGCCAGTAGTTCACCGGGACAGGGCTACACTGAAGCTTTCTTT
CASSSPGQGYTEAFF
>TRBV6-5|NA|TRBJ2-4|NA
TGTGCCAGCAGTGATAGTTTTGGATCAAACATTCAGTACTTC
CASSDSFGSNIQYF
>TRBV19|TRBD2|TRBJ2-7|NA
TGTGCCAGTAGTATAGGGGCTAGCGGCTCCTACGAGCAGTACTTC
CASSIGASGSYEQYF
>TRBV9|NA|TRBJ2-7|NA
TGTGCCAGCAGCGTAGCTGGCGGCCCCTACGAGCAGTACTTC
CASSVAGGPYEQYF
>TRBV15|TRBD2|TRBJ2-2|NA
TGTGCCACCAGACCGATCGGCGGGAGAATCGACGGGGAGCTGTTTTTT
CATRPIGGRIDGELFF
>TRBV29-1|NA|TRBJ2-1|once
TGCAGCGTTGAAGGCCCCGACAGATTTCACAATGAGCAGTTCTTC
CSVEGPDRFHNEQFF
>TRBV23-1|NA|TRBJ1-2|NA
TGCGCCAGCAGCTTCTCGGAGGGTCCCCTAGACTATGGCTACACCTTC
CASSFSEGPLDYGYTF
>TRBV27|NA|TRBJ1-5|NA
TGTGCCAGCAGTTTATCGCAGGGCGCGCCCCAGCATTTT
CASSLSQGAPQHF
>TRBV27|NA|TRBJ1-1|NA
TGTGCCAGCAGTTTAACAGGGCAGAACACTGAAGCTTTCTTT
CASSLTGQNTEAFF
>TRBV5-8|TRBD2|TRBJ2-7|NA
TGTGCCAGCAGCGCGACGGGACTAGCCTACGAGCAGTACTTC
CASSATGLAYEQYF
>TRBV29-1|TRBD1|TRBJ2-1|NA
TGCAGCGTTGAGGGGGACAGGGGGCACAATGAGCAGTTCTTC
CSVEGDRGHNEQFF
>TRBV6-5|NA|TRBJ1-1|NA
TGTGCCAGCAGTTATTTAGGGGACTGGACTGAAGCTTTCTTT
CASSYLGDWTEAFF
>TRBV7-2|NA|TRBJ2-2|NA
TGTGCCAGCAGCTTAGCACAGCTCACCGGGGAGCTGTTTTTT
CASSLAQLTGELFF
>TRBV7-6|NA|TRBJ1-1|NA
TGTGCCAGCAGCTTAGAAGGAAACACTGAAGCTTTCTTT
CASSLEGNTEAFF
>TRBV19|TRBD2|TRBJ2-6|NA
TGTGCCAGTAGTATAGGACTAGCGGGAGCTGGGGCCAACGTCCTGACTTTC
CASSIGLAGAGANVLTF
>TRBV11-3|TRBD1|TRBJ2-1|once
TGTGCCAGCAGCCCAGACGGACAGGACGACAATGAGCAGTTCTTC
CASSPDGQDDNEQFF
>TRBV7-3|NA|TRBJ2-5|few
TGTGCCAGCAGCTTGGCCACAGGGTCCCTAGAGACCCAGTACTTC
CASSLATGSLETQYF
>TRBV11-1|NA|TRBJ2-7|NA
TGTGCCAGCAGCTCAGGGGCACAACCCGAGCAGTACTTC
CASSSGAQPEQYF
>TRBV4-1|TRBD1|TRBJ1-1|NA
TGCGCCAGCAGCCATGGGACAGGGACTATGAACACTGAAGCTTTCTTT
CASSHGTGTMNTEAFF
>TRBV11-2|TRBD2|TRBJ2-1|NA
TGTGCCAGCAGCTTGGGACTAGCGGGGCCGATCTCCTACAATGAGCAGTTCTTC
CASSLGLAGPISYNEQFF
>TRBV11-2|TRBD2|TRBJ2-7|NA
TGTGCCAGCAGCTTAGTCGGCCGACTCGGGAGGCCCAATACCTACGAGCAGTACTTC
CASSLVGRLGRPNTYEQYF
>TRBV6-5|NA|TRBJ2-7|NA
TGTGCCAGCAGTTACGAGGGGTACGAGCAGTACTTC
CASSYEGYEQYF
>TRBV10-2|NA|TRBJ2-1|NA
TGCGCCAGCAGTGCCCTTAATAATGAGCAGTTCTTC
CASSALNNEQFF
>TRBV11-2|NA|TRBJ2-4|once
TGTGCCAGCAGCTTTCAGGGTGGCAAAAACATTCAGTACTTC
CASSFQGGKNIQYF
>TRBV30|TRBD1|TRBJ2-2|NA
TGTGCCTGGGAAGGACAGGGGCGAAGCGGGGAGCTGTTTTTT
CAWEGQGRSGELFF
>TRBV4-1|NA|TRBJ2-1|NA
TGCGCCAGCAGCCAAGGTGTTTACAATGAGCAGTTCTTC
CASSQGVYNEQFF
>TRBV2|NA|TRBJ1-5|NA
TGTGCCAGCAGTGACACCTTTAGCAATCAGCCCCAGCATTTT
CASSDTFSNQPQHF
>TRBV7-6|NA|TRBJ2-2|NA
TGTGCCAGCAGGGATAAACCCAAGGGAGAGGGCACCGGGGAGCTGTTTTTT
CASRDKPKGEGTGELFF
>TRBV7-9|TRBD2|TRBJ2-1|NA
TGTGCCAGCAGCCCTACCGGGACTAGACGCCTCAATGAGCAGTTCTTC
CASSPTGTRRLNEQFF
>TRBV30|TRBD1|TRBJ2-3|NA
TGTGCCTGGAGTGAAACAGGGGGGATCCCAGATACGCAGTATTTT
CAWSETGGIPDTQYF